The clone carrying this T cell receptor beta chain showed up many times. This CDR3 is built from 16 residues. V was trimmed by 5 bases and J by 3 bases, leaving 20 bases between them. From germline, CDR1 is MNHNS and CDR2 SASEGT. Template material for amplifying TCR beta CDR3 regions consisted of RNA transcripts. First-round RT-PCR targeting the TCR CDR3 was performed with the HTBI primer set. In TCRdb, the multiplex PCR reads were re-called with MiXCR into one record per CDR3 protein. The data contain 300,000 to 400,000 distinct CDR3 sequences, around 20% of them singletons. This sample is drawn from a study of T cells in Graves' hyperthyroidism and ophthalmopathy.

The TCR was taken from a woman between 45 and 65 years old with Graves' hyperthyroidism. The chain recombines TRBV6-1 with TRBJ2-7, with D hard to call. Sequencing was carried out using blood. The CDR3 here is CASSSPRSGIGYEQYF. The DNA for the CDR3 is TGTGCCAGCAGTTCTCCGAGGAGTGGAATTGGCTACGAGCAGTACTTC.